A selection of T cell receptor beta chains follows, all from one sample in a study of vaccination and CD4 T cells after COVID-19. These receptors are not linked to any known antigen. TCRdb re-analysed the PCR reads in MiXCR, keeping a single row per CDR3 protein. The sample carries about 13,000 distinct CDR3 sequences, 35% to 45% recorded once. The sample consisted of CD4+ T cells from blood, cultured in vitro, taken after SARS-CoV-2 vaccination. These TCRs come from a human donor who had recovered from COVID-19. CDR3s include the opening cysteine and the closing phenylalanine or tryptophan. A D gene is named only where the DNA matches it firmly. Part of the rows lack a size; the others show once, few, many or a class for expanded clones.

v_call,clone_size,j_call,d_call,cdr3_aa,cdr3_nt
TRBV6-2/TRBV6-3,few,TRBJ2-3,TRBD2,CASSYTAGDVDTQYF,TGTGCCAGCAGTTACACAGCGGGGGATGTGGATACGCAGTATTTT
TRBV27,.,TRBJ2-2,TRBD1,CASGQGANTGELFF,TGTGCCAGCGGACAGGGGGCGAACACCGGGGAGCTGTTTTTT
TRBV7-2,few,TRBJ2-7,TRBD2,CASSFDGTSGTYEQYF,TGTGCCAGCAGCTTCGACGGGACTAGCGGAACCTACGAGCAGTACTTC
TRBV5-4,few,TRBJ1-1,.,CASSPRFIGYTEAFF,TGTGCCAGCAGCCCTCGCTTTATAGGTTACACTGAAGCTTTCTTT
TRBV3-1,.,TRBJ2-3,TRBD2,CASSQAVWTRGDEDTQYF,TGTGCCAGCAGCCAAGCAGTATGGACTAGAGGCGATGAAGATACGCAGTATTTT
TRBV27,once,TRBJ1-1,.,CASSLYRSVGEAFF,TGTGCCAGCAGTTTATACAGATCTGTCGGCGAAGCTTTCTTT
TRBV7-2,few,TRBJ2-7,TRBD1,CASSITGGYEQYF,TGTGCCAGCAGCATTACAGGGGGCTACGAGCAGTACTTC
TRBV6-5,.,TRBJ1-5,.,CASSYSTYQPQHF,TGTGCCAGCAGTTACTCGACTTATCAGCCCCAGCATTTT
TRBV19,.,TRBJ1-1,.,CASSRGQQNTEAFF,TGTGCCAGTAGTAGAGGACAGCAGAACACTGAAGCTTTCTTT
TRBV6-5,.,TRBJ2-1,.,CASSSEYNEQFF,TGTGCCAGCAGTTCCGAGTACAATGAGCAGTTCTTC
TRBV15,few,TRBJ2-7,.,CATSRADSSSYEQYF,TGTGCCACCAGCAGAGCCGACAGTAGCTCCTACGAGCAGTACTTC
TRBV7-2,.,TRBJ1-1,.,CASKLNTEAFF,TGTGCCAGCAAGTTGAACACTGAAGCTTTCTTT
TRBV7-9,.,TRBJ1-1,.,CASSLEQTSEAFF,TGTGCCAGCAGCTTAGAGCAGACGTCTGAAGCTTTCTTT
TRBV20-1,.,TRBJ2-1,TRBD1,CSARQGATTEQFF,TGCAGTGCCAGACAGGGGGCGACGACTGAGCAGTTCTTC
TRBV20-1,.,TRBJ1-1,.,CSARGQENTEAFF,TGCAGTGCTAGAGGACAGGAGAACACTGAAGCTTTCTTT
TRBV4-2,.,TRBJ2-3,.,CASSLGDGTDTQYF,TGTGCCAGCAGCCTGGGGGACGGCACAGATACGCAGTATTTT
TRBV6-1,.,TRBJ2-1,TRBD2,CASSEAISGSSRQFF,TGTGCCAGCAGTGAAGCCATAAGCGGGAGTAGTAGGCAGTTCTTC
TRBV6-2/TRBV6-3,.,TRBJ2-7,.,CASSYRGQIYEQYF,TGTGCCAGCAGTTACCGTGGACAGATCTACGAGCAGTACTTC
TRBV10-1,few,TRBJ2-1,TRBD2,CASSELAGLYNEQFF,TGCGCCAGCAGTGAACTAGCGGGGCTATACAATGAGCAGTTCTTC
TRBV5-1,.,TRBJ2-2,TRBD1,CASRPQGAGELFF,TGCGCCAGCAGACCACAGGGGGCCGGGGAGCTGTTTTTT
TRBV19,.,TRBJ1-5,TRBD1,CASRITGGGNQPQHF,TGTGCCAGTAGGATTACAGGGGGCGGCAATCAGCCCCAGCATTTT
TRBV6-1,.,TRBJ2-7,.,CARYYEQYF,TGTGCCCGATACTACGAGCAGTACTTC
TRBV6-5,few,TRBJ2-5,.,CASSYRAGKETQYF,TGTGCCAGCAGTTACCGGGCGGGGAAAGAGACCCAGTACTTC
TRBV6-1,.,TRBJ1-6,.,CASSGWERNSPLHF,TGTGCCAGCTCCGGGTGGGAGAGGAATTCACCCCTCCACTTT
TRBV6-2/TRBV6-3,few,TRBJ1-2,.,CASSYADRSTVGYTF,TGTGCCAGCAGTTACGCCGACAGGAGCACTGTAGGCTACACCTTC
TRBV15,few,TRBJ1-3,TRBD1,CATSRDRQGGNTIYF,TGTGCCACCAGCAGAGATCGACAGGGAGGAAACACCATATATTTT
TRBV20-1,.,TRBJ1-2,.,CSAPRQVYANYGYTF,TGCAGTGCTCCTCGACAGGTCTATGCTAACTATGGCTACACCTTC
TRBV5-1,.,TRBJ1-2,TRBD1,CASSGGTGSPNYGYTF,TGCGCCAGCAGCGGAGGGACAGGATCACCTAACTATGGCTACACCTTC
TRBV27,large,TRBJ1-5,.,CASSLSAASNQPQHF,TGTGCCAGCAGTTTATCGGCAGCCAGCAATCAGCCCCAGCATTTT
TRBV6-1,few,TRBJ2-1,TRBD2,CASRLAGGRYNEQFF,TGTGCCAGCAGACTAGCGGGGGGCCGCTACAATGAGCAGTTCTTC
TRBV12-3/TRBV12-4,.,TRBJ1-3,.,CASSTRGRWNTIYF,TGTGCCAGCAGTACCCGGGGCCGGTGGAACACCATATATTTT
TRBV19,.,TRBJ1-5,.,CASSISHSNQPQHF,TGTGCCAGTAGTATTAGCCATAGCAATCAGCCCCAGCATTTT
TRBV7-3,few,TRBJ1-1,.,CASSLEGLGNTEAFF,TGTGCCAGCAGCTTAGAGGGTCTAGGGAACACTGAAGCTTTCTTT
TRBV6-5,.,TRBJ2-1,TRBD2,CASSYPSGNNEQFF,TGTGCCAGCAGTTACCCTAGCGGAAACAATGAGCAGTTCTTC
TRBV20-1,few,TRBJ1-3,TRBD1,CSANRGNSGNTIYF,TGCAGTGCTAACAGGGGAAACTCTGGAAACACCATATATTTT
TRBV5-1,once,TRBJ1-2,TRBD1,CASRLHRGGGYTF,TGCGCCAGCAGGCTTCACAGGGGCGGGGGCTACACCTTC
TRBV20-1,.,TRBJ2-3,.,CSGLASGTDTQYF,TGCAGTGGGTTGGCTAGCGGCACAGATACGCAGTATTTT
TRBV7-9,.,TRBJ1-2,.,CASRMGVGYGYTF,TGTGCCAGCAGAATGGGTGTAGGGTATGGCTACACCTTC
TRBV28,.,TRBJ2-7,TRBD1,CASSTATGNYEQYF,TGTGCCAGCAGCACCGCGACAGGGAACTACGAGCAGTACTTC
TRBV6-1,few,TRBJ1-5,.,CASSNQQGGQPQHF,TGTGCCAGCAGTAACCAACAGGGAGGGCAGCCCCAGCATTTT
TRBV6-1,.,TRBJ1-1,.,CASSRNTEAFF,TGTGCCAGCAGCCGAAACACTGAAGCTTTCTTT
TRBV7-3,.,TRBJ1-6,.,CASSPVGGYGSPLHF,TGTGCCAGCAGCCCCGTGGGAGGGTATGGTTCACCCCTCCACTTT
TRBV30,.,TRBJ2-3,.,CAWRGSGDTQYF,TGTGCCTGGAGAGGTAGTGGGGATACGCAGTATTTT
TRBV10-3,few,TRBJ1-1,.,CAISSFQVNAEAFF,TGTGCCATCAGTTCCTTCCAGGTGAATGCTGAAGCTTTCTTT
TRBV24-1,.,TRBJ2-7,.,CAAVLYEQYF,TGTGCCGCCGTTCTTTACGAGCAGTACTTC
TRBV5-1,.,TRBJ2-3,TRBD2,CASSRTSGRTDTQYF,TGCGCCAGCAGCCGCACTAGCGGGAGGACAGATACGCAGTATTTT
TRBV7-9,.,TRBJ1-4,.,CASSQSSNEKLFF,TGTGCCAGCAGCCAAAGCTCTAATGAAAAACTGTTTTTT
TRBV6-1,few,TRBJ1-1,TRBD1,CASSDRDRGEAFF,TGTGCCAGCAGCGACCGGGACAGGGGTGAAGCTTTCTTT
TRBV7-8,.,TRBJ1-2,.,CASSLVGSGPIGYGYTF,TGTGCCAGCAGCTTAGTGGGGAGCGGACCTATAGGGTATGGCTACACCTTC
TRBV20-1,.,TRBJ1-6,.,CSARPIESSYNSPLHF,TGCAGTGCTAGACCGATTGAGAGCTCCTATAATTCACCCCTCCACTTT
TRBV7-2,few,TRBJ2-5,.,CASSLVTQGGETQYF,TGTGCCAGCAGCTTAGTAACCCAGGGTGGGGAGACCCAGTACTTC
TRBV19,.,TRBJ2-2,.,CASSLQQGSTGELFF,TGTGCCAGTAGTCTTCAGCAAGGGAGCACCGGGGAGCTGTTTTTT
TRBV10-1,.,TRBJ2-5,.,CASSESGRKETQYF,TGCGCCAGCAGTGAGTCGGGTAGAAAAGAGACCCAGTACTTC